Below, one T cell receptor (beta chain) is given with its context. Sequencing was performed with immunoSEQ multiplex PCR; in TCRdb, only in-frame clones are kept and a portion is missing. The table lists about 300,000 clones, around 91% of them singletons. This record belongs to a study of blood T cell repertoires in COVID-19. V lost 3 bases and J lost 4, with 7 bases in between. The germline V gene has CDR1 KGHSH and CDR2 LQKENI. The CDR3 spans 13 residues. The V and J genes are TRBV18 and TRBJ2-4; possibly TRBD2 for D (6 bases). Sequenced input: PBMCs or T cells enriched from blood (not recorded which). The origin of this receptor is a woman aged 18-35 years with acute COVID-19. Here the CDR3 reads CASSPEGKNIQYF. The CDR3 DNA sequence: TGTGCCAGCTCACCGGAGGGTAAAAACATTCAGTACTTC.